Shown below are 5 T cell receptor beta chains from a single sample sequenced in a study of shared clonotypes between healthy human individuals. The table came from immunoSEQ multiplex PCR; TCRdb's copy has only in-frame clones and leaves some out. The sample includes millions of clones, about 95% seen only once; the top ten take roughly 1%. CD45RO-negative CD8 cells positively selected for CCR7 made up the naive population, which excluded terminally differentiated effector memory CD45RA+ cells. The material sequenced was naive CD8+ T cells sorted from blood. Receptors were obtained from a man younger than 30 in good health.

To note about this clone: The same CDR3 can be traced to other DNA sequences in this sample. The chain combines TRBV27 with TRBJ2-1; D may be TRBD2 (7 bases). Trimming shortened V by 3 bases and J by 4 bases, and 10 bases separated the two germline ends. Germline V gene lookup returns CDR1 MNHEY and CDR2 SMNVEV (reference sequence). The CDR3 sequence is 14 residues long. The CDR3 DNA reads TGTGCCAGCAGTTTGAGGGGGGGGTACAATGAGCAGTTCTTC. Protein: CASSLRGGYNEQFF.

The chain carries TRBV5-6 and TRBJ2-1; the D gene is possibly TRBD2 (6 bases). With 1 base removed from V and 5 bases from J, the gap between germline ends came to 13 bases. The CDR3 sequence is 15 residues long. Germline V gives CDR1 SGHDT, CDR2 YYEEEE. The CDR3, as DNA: TGTGCCAGCAGCTTGTTCGGCGGGGCCCACAATGAGCAGTTCTTC. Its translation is CASSLFGGAHNEQFF.

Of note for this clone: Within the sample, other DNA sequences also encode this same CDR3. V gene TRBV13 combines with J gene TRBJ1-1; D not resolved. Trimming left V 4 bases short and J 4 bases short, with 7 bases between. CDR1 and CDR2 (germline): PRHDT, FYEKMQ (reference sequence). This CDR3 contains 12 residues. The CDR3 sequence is CASSSLGTEAFF. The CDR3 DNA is TGTGCCAGCAGCTCCCTGGGCACTGAAGCTTTCTTT.

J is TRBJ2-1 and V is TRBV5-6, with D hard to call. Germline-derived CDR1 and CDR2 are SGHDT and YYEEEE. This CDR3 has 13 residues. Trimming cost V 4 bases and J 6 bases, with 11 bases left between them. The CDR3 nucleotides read TGTGCCAGCAGCCTCGGGTCCGCCAATGAGCAGTTCTTC. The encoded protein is CASSLGSANEQFF.

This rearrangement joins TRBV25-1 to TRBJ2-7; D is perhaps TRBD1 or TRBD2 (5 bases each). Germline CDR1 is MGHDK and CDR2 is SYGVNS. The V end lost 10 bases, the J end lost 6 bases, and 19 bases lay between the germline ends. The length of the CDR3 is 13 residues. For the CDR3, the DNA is TGTGCCACTCAACCGGGACCAAGATCCGAGCAGTACTTC. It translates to CATQPGPRSEQYF.